Listed here are 20 T cell receptor beta chains from one sample, sequenced in a study of cytomegalovirus exposure and HLA in healthy donors. It was with 60 Vbeta and 13 Jbeta primers that the PCR ran. Method: immunoSEQ multiplex PCR; TCRdb's copy keeps in-frame clones and lacks some. The table has 210,000 or so clones, 83% seen once. The sample was PBMCs. Source of these receptors: a girl aged 5-17 years in good health and CMV-seronegative.

This chain uses TRBV28 with TRBJ1-2, with D tentatively TRBD1 (5 bases). V was clipped by 5 bases and J by 8 bases, with 21 bases between them. CDR1 and CDR2 from the germline V gene are MDHEN and SYDVKM. This CDR3 is built from 15 residues. This chain's CDR3 is CASSPGGSREGGYTF. CDR3 sequence (DNA): TGTGCCAGCAGTCCGGGGGGTAGCAGGGAGGGAGGCTACACCTTC.

This clone was found a few times. The rearrangement joins TRBV6-6 to TRBJ1-1; D might be TRBD1 (5 bases). CDR3 length equals 12 residues. V was pared by 5 bases and J by 7 bases, with 11 bases between. Germline CDR1 and CDR2: MNHNY and SVGAGI (reference sequence). CDR3 DNA sequence: TGTGCCAGCAGTGAGACAGTAGGTGAAGCTTTCTTT. Its translation: CASSETVGEAFF.

This clone has just one count. This chain uses TRBV6-6 with TRBJ1-1; D not resolved. V lost 0 bases to trimming and J lost 0 bases, with 11 bases between them. The CDR3 totals 16 residues. Germline CDR1 reads MNHNY; CDR2 reads SVGAGI (reference sequence). The CDR3 coding sequence is TGTGCCAGCAGTTACTCGGGCAGTACCATGAACACTGAAGCTTTCTTT. It encodes CASSYSGSTMNTEAFF.

The chain links TRBV15 to TRBJ2-5, with TRBD2 matching 14 bases. CDR3 length: 17 residues. Germline assignment: CDR1 LNHNV and CDR2 YYDKDF (reference sequence). The trim removed 4 bases at V and 5 bases at J, leaving 9 bases unmatched. The chain's CDR3 is CATSIGGTSGRWETQYF. As DNA, the CDR3 is TGTGCCACCAGCATCGGTGGGACTAGCGGGAGATGGGAGACCCAGTACTTC.

The chain joins TRBV6-1 to TRBJ2-7; D remains ambiguous. The CDR3 runs to 12 residues. V dropped 2 bases and J dropped 5 bases, with 7 bases sitting between them. Germline V lookup: CDR1 MNHNS, CDR2 SASEGT. The DNA of the CDR3 is TGTGCCAGCAGTGAACAGGTCGACGAGCAGTACTTC. This codes for CASSEQVDEQYF.

This clone is a singleton in its sample. This chain joins TRBV28 and TRBJ2-1; TRBD2 agrees at 8 bases. V shed 8 bases and J 10 bases; nucleotides not matched to a gene: 10. Germline CDR1 reads MDHEN; CDR2 reads SYDVKM. This CDR3 is 13 amino acids long. In DNA form, the CDR3 reads TGTGCCAGCTGGGACGGGGGGGCGTCGGAGCAGTTCTTC. Its protein product is CASWDGGASEQFF.

V and J are TRBV27 and TRBJ1-5, with D hard to call. The V and J ends lost 0 bases and 4 bases respectively, with 10 bases between them. From germline, CDR1 is MNHEY and CDR2 SMNVEV (reference sequence). The CDR3 is 15 residues long. This chain's CDR3 is CASSLSWSGNQPQHF. The CDR3 DNA reads TGTGCCAGCAGTTTATCTTGGTCAGGAAATCAGCCCCAGCATTTT.

The J gene is TRBJ1-4, the V gene TRBV19; 9 positions match TRBD1. Germline V gene lookup returns CDR1 LNHDA and CDR2 SQIVND (reference sequence). The CDR3 is 14 amino acids. Trimming at V came to 10 bases and at J to 7 bases, leaving 10 bases not matched to a gene. This chain's CDR3 is CATHRGTGSEKLFF. In DNA form, the CDR3 reads TGTGCCACCCACAGGGGGACAGGGAGTGAAAAACTGTTTTTT.

The chain has TRBV5-1 and TRBJ2-2; 9 bases fit TRBD1. Germline V lookup: CDR1 SGHRS, CDR2 YFSETQ. The CDR3 extends over 15 amino acids. The J segment lost 6 bases and the V segment lost 4 bases, leaving 7 bases of the junction unmatched. CDR3 DNA sequence: TGCGCCAGCAGCCTCTGGACAGGGGCGGCCGGGGAGCTGTTTTTT. Amino acids: CASSLWTGAAGELFF.

The gene calls are TRBV14 and TRBJ1-1; D is perhaps TRBD1 (6 bases). CDR3 length: 15 amino acids. Germline V gene sequence: CDR1 SGHDN, CDR2 FVKESK. V was clipped by 3 bases and J by 1 base, with 12 bases between them. In nucleotides, the CDR3 is TGTGCCAGCAGCCAGACGACAGGACGGAACACTGAAGCTTTCTTT. Protein product: CASSQTTGRNTEAFF.

The rearrangement uses TRBV5-1 and TRBJ2-1; 16 nucleotides line up with TRBD2. The CDR3 loop spans 16 amino acids. Germline V CDR1 and CDR2: SGHRS, YFSETQ. With V trimmed by 4 bases and J by 5 bases, 3 bases remained unmatched. CDR3 protein: CASSGGLAGGNNEQFF. CDR3 in DNA: TGCGCCAGCAGCGGGGGACTAGCGGGAGGGAACAATGAGCAGTTCTTC.

This clone was seen just once. The chain employs TRBV7-2 and TRBJ2-3, with 7 bases lining up with TRBD2. The germline gives CDR1 SGHTA, CDR2 FQGNSA. J gave up 4 bases and V 5 bases, and 12 bases lay outside the gene matches. The CDR3 runs 16 residues. This CDR3 is CASSPRLSGVSDTQYF. The CDR3 coding sequence is TGTGCCAGCAGCCCCCGACTGAGCGGGGTGTCAGATACGCAGTATTTT.

The rearrangement links TRBV7-6 to TRBJ2-1; 7 bases align to TRBD2. V shed 3 bases and J 4 bases; nucleotides not matched to a gene: 0. The CDR3 covers 13 residues. Germline assignment: CDR1 SGHVS and CDR2 FNYEAQ. CDR3 bases: TGTGCCAGCAGCTTGGGACTATACAATGAGCAGTTCTTC. Its translation: CASSLGLYNEQFF.

The CDR3 reads CAWSREVTARDGYTF. The CDR3 DNA is TGTGCCTGGAGTAGGGAGGTTACTGCCAGGGATGGCTACACCTTC. The V call is TRBV30, the J call TRBJ1-2, with D maybe TRBD1 (5 bases). This CDR3 is 15 amino acids long. Germline CDR1 GTSNPN, CDR2 SVGIG (reference sequence). The V end lost 2 bases, the J end lost 6 bases, and 19 bases lay between the germline ends.

The V call is TRBV7-3, the J call TRBJ2-1; 8 positions match TRBD2. Germline V CDR1 and CDR2: SGHTA, FQGTGA. The CDR3 consists of 15 residues. Trimming took 2 bases from V and 8 from J; bases not matched to a gene: 8. The CDR3 region is CASSLQGGGRDEQFF. CDR3 in DNA: TGTGCCAGCAGCTTACAAGGCGGGGGGAGGGATGAGCAGTTCTTC.

This chain connects TRBV30 to TRBJ1-2; 8 bases align to TRBD1. V dropped 0 bases and J dropped 4; count of bases not matched to a gene: 4. This CDR3 is built from 14 residues. CDR1 and CDR2 (germline): GTSNPN, SVGIG (reference sequence). The CDR3 coding sequence is TGTGCCTGGAGTGTAGGGGACAGGCCCTATGGCTACACCTTC. Translating it yields CAWSVGDRPYGYTF.

The chain's CDR3 is CASSLQAQETQYF. CDR3 nucleotide sequence: TGTGCCAGCAGTTTACAGGCTCAAGAGACCCAGTACTTC. V usage is TRBV28 and J usage is TRBJ2-5; D unclear. Trimming removed 2 bases at V and 2 bases at J, with 6 bases between. This CDR3 comprises 13 residues. CDR1 MDHEN and CDR2 SYDVKM come from the germline V gene.

The J gene is TRBJ1-2, the V gene TRBV19; TRBD1 agrees at 9 bases. Germline-derived CDR1 and CDR2 are LNHDA and SQIVND (reference sequence). With 7 bases clipped from V and 2 bases from J, the junction kept 8 bases outside the gene matches. There are 15 residues in the CDR3. The CDR3, as DNA: TGTGCCAGTATTGTAGCCGGGACAGGGAACTATGGCTACACCTTC. Protein product: CASIVAGTGNYGYTF.

The chain uses TRBV11-2 and TRBJ1-2; the match to TRBD1 covers 10 bases. Germline V gene lookup returns CDR1 SGHAT and CDR2 FQNNGV. The CDR3 length is 16 residues. Trimming took 5 bases from V and 4 from J; bases not matched to a gene: 10. The CDR3: CASSASGTGAGYGYTF. CDR3 DNA: TGTGCCAGCAGCGCCTCCGGGACAGGGGCCGGCTATGGCTACACCTTC.

A single count supports this clone. This chain joins TRBV7-2 and TRBJ1-5; TRBD1 matches 8 bases. With 5 bases clipped from V and 1 base from J, the junction kept 4 bases outside the gene matches. Germline loops: CDR1 SGHTA, CDR2 FQGNSA. The CDR3 extends over 15 amino acids. As DNA, the CDR3 is TGTGCCAGCAGCCTTGACAGGGGCAGCAATCAGCCCCAGCATTTT. Its translation: CASSLDRGSNQPQHF.